This TCR beta chain was profiled in a study of T cell repertoires in cytomegalovirus infection. General study findings and limits: CMV-specific TCR beta clonotypes restricted by HLA-C were the ones dominating the ex vivo response.

Deletions cut 10 bases from V and 1 base from J, with 13 bases between. The CDR3 has 13 amino acids. The germline V gene has CDR1 LNHDA and CDR2 SQIVND (reference sequence). As regards this clonotype: Its cognate antigen is unknown.

One entry per CDR3 protein results from TCRdb running MiXCR on the reads. The table records around 750,000 distinct CDR3 sequences, less than 35% of them present only once. This specimen consisted of cultured CD8+ T cells from PBMCs, obtained from culture after CMV antigen stimulation. The chain is built from TRBV19 and TRBJ1-1; D perhaps matches TRBD1 (6 bases). The receptor was isolated from a human donor in good health (CMV status not recorded). Some clones in this sample may be carry-over from other donors' samples. CDR3 DNA sequence: TGTGCCACTGAGGGGGGGACGAACACTGAAGCTTTCTTT. Translated, it gives CATEGGTNTEAFF.